This is a list of T cell receptor beta chains from one sample in a study of cytomegalovirus exposure and HLA in healthy donors. The assay was immunoSEQ multiplex PCR, and TCRdb's table has in-frame clones only and misses some. The table lists 210,000 or so clones, about 83% of them singletons. The source material was PBMCs. The receptor source for this set is a girl between 5 and 17 years old in good health and CMV-seronegative. The CDR3 runs from the conserved cysteine through the conserved F or W. The order of the fields is CDR3 DNA, CDR3 protein, J gene, D gene, clone size, V gene. The D gene is left open where the match is weak. The size entry is marked missing in some rows and otherwise reads once, few, many or a size class.

DNA: TGTGCCAGCAGATCTAGCGGGGGAACCGGGGAGCTGTTTTTT
CDR3: CASRSSGGTGELFF
J: TRBJ2-2
D: TRBD2
size: .
V: TRBV7-2

DNA: TGTTCCAGCAGCCCGGACAGGGCAGGGCAGTACTTC
CDR3: CSSSPDRAGQYF
J: TRBJ2-7
D: TRBD1
size: once
V: TRBV7-9

DNA: TGTGCCTGGAGGGGACTAGCTGTAGGCCATGAGCAGTTCTTC
CDR3: CAWRGLAVGHEQFF
J: TRBJ2-1
D: TRBD2
size: .
V: TRBV30

DNA: TGCACCAGCAGCCATAGAGCAGGGGGACTAGCGGGAGGATTAGACCGGGGAGCTGTTTTT
CDR3: CTSSHRAGGLAGGLDRGAVF
J: TRBJ2-2
D: .
size: .
V: TRBV1

DNA: TGTGCCAGCACTCGCACAGGGTATAGCAATCAGCCCCAGCATTTT
CDR3: CASTRTGYSNQPQHF
J: TRBJ1-5
D: .
size: .
V: TRBV27

DNA: TGTGCCAGTAGTATAGCTCCCAGGGGGCGAGATGGCTACACCTTC
CDR3: CASSIAPRGRDGYTF
J: TRBJ1-2
D: TRBD1
size: .
V: TRBV19

DNA: TGTGCCAGCAGGGACAGGGATCGGGAGACCCAGTACTTC
CDR3: CASRDRDRETQYF
J: TRBJ2-5
D: TRBD1
size: .
V: TRBV6-1

DNA: TGTGCCAGCAGTGAACAGGGCAGAGCTAACTATGGCTACACCTTC
CDR3: CASSEQGRANYGYTF
J: TRBJ1-2
D: .
size: .
V: TRBV6-1

DNA: TGTGCCAGCAGGGATCGGGGTAATTCACCCCTCCACTTT
CDR3: CASRDRGNSPLHF
J: TRBJ1-6
D: .
size: .
V: TRBV6-5

DNA: TGTGCCAGCAGTTTTGGGACAGGGGCCTTCGATACGCAGTATTTT
CDR3: CASSFGTGAFDTQYF
J: TRBJ2-3
D: TRBD1
size: .
V: TRBV28

DNA: TGTGCCAGCAGTGAATTCTTCCAGGGTCAAAAACTGTTTTTT
CDR3: CASSEFFQGQKLFF
J: TRBJ1-4
D: .
size: few
V: TRBV6-1

DNA: TGTGCCAGCAGCTCGGGACTAGCTCCAGTCGATACGCAGTATTTT
CDR3: CASSSGLAPVDTQYF
J: TRBJ2-3
D: TRBD2
size: .
V: TRBV7-9

DNA: TGTGCCAGCAGCTCCATGCCGGGACAGGGGGCAAGGTCCTACGAGCAGTACTTC
CDR3: CASSSMPGQGARSYEQYF
J: TRBJ2-7
D: TRBD1
size: few
V: TRBV7-9

DNA: TGCGCCAGCAGCGCAGGGCACGGTGGCTACACCTTC
CDR3: CASSAGHGGYTF
J: TRBJ1-2
D: .
size: .
V: TRBV5-1